This is a list of T cell receptor beta chains from one sample in a study of T cell responses to AZD1222 COVID-19 vaccine. This table comes from immunoSEQ multiplex PCR, and its TCRdb copy is limited to in-frame clones, with some not included. Among 98,000 or so clones, over 75% were seen once, and the ten largest hold 18%. Sequenced material: peripheral blood, taken on day 0 of AZD1222 vaccination. All receptors come from an adult in good health. The CDR3 runs from the conserved cysteine through the conserved F or W. D genes are given only for firm matches. Expanded clones are given a class, and other clones once, few, many or no size at all.

V gene: TRBV10-3
J gene: TRBJ2-1
D gene: NA
CDR3 length: 13
clone size: NA
CDR3 protein: CAISQGGRNEQFF
CDR3 DNA: TGTGCCATCAGTCAGGGGGGTAGGAATGAGCAGTTCTTC

V gene: TRBV7-3
J gene: TRBJ2-2
D gene: TRBD2
CDR3 length: 18
clone size: NA
CDR3 protein: CASSLNPSGGQNTGELFF
CDR3 DNA: TGTGCCAGCAGCTTAAACCCTAGCGGGGGGCAGAACACCGGGGAGCTGTTTTTT

V gene: TRBV29-1
J gene: TRBJ2-2
D gene: NA
CDR3 length: 12
clone size: NA
CDR3 protein: CSVGGVVGELFF
CDR3 DNA: TGCAGCGTTGGGGGTGTGGTCGGGGAGCTGTTTTTT

V gene: TRBV25-1
J gene: TRBJ1-2
D gene: NA
CDR3 length: 12
clone size: NA
CDR3 protein: CASSVGPGGYTF
CDR3 DNA: TGTGCCAGCAGTGTGGGACCGGGGGGCTACACCTTC

V gene: TRBV7-2
J gene: TRBJ2-7
D gene: NA
CDR3 length: 15
clone size: NA
CDR3 protein: CASSRDFSALYEQYF
CDR3 DNA: TGTGCCAGCAGTCGAGACTTCTCGGCCCTCTACGAGCAGTACTTC

V gene: TRBV7-3
J gene: TRBJ2-1
D gene: NA
CDR3 length: 16
clone size: NA
CDR3 protein: CASSLMEGSRENEQFF
CDR3 DNA: TGTGCCAGCAGCTTAATGGAGGGCTCCCGGGAGAATGAGCAGTTCTTC

V gene: TRBV5-6
J gene: TRBJ2-1
D gene: NA
CDR3 length: 16
clone size: once
CDR3 protein: CASSLVAPSQYNEQFF
CDR3 DNA: TGTGCCAGCAGCTTAGTGGCACCCTCCCAGTACAATGAGCAGTTCTTC

V gene: TRBV7-3
J gene: TRBJ1-1
D gene: NA
CDR3 length: 14
clone size: NA
CDR3 protein: CASSSGPMETEAFF
CDR3 DNA: TGTGCCAGCAGCTCTGGACCGATGGAGACTGAAGCTTTCTTT

V gene: TRBV19
J gene: TRBJ1-5
D gene: NA
CDR3 length: 13
clone size: NA
CDR3 protein: CASSIAGAQPQHF
CDR3 DNA: TGTGCCAGTAGTATTGCAGGTGCTCAGCCCCAGCATTTT

V gene: TRBV30
J gene: TRBJ2-7
D gene: TRBD2
CDR3 length: 13
clone size: few
CDR3 protein: CAWESGGADEQYF
CDR3 DNA: TGTGCCTGGGAGAGCGGGGGGGCGGACGAGCAGTACTTC

V gene: TRBV4-1
J gene: TRBJ2-7
D gene: TRBD1
CDR3 length: 13
clone size: NA
CDR3 protein: CASRATGNHEQYF
CDR3 DNA: TGCGCCAGCAGGGCGACAGGGAACCACGAGCAGTACTTC

V gene: TRBV20-1
J gene: TRBJ1-3
D gene: NA
CDR3 length: 11
clone size: NA
CDR3 protein: CSASPGNTIYF
CDR3 DNA: TGCAGTGCTAGCCCAGGAAACACCATATATTTT

V gene: TRBV4-1
J gene: TRBJ1-5
D gene: TRBD1
CDR3 length: 16
clone size: once
CDR3 protein: CASSQGRTGRGQPQHF
CDR3 DNA: TGCGCCAGCAGCCAAGGACGGACAGGGCGCGGTCAGCCCCAGCATTTT

V gene: TRBV7-3
J gene: TRBJ2-2
D gene: NA
CDR3 length: 13
clone size: NA
CDR3 protein: CASSPQGPGELFF
CDR3 DNA: TGTGCCAGCAGCCCCCAGGGACCCGGGGAGCTGTTTTTT

V gene: TRBV21-1
J gene: TRBJ1-3
D gene: NA
CDR3 length: 17
clone size: NA
CDR3 protein: CASSHYDERQSGNTIYF
CDR3 DNA: TGTGCCAGCAGCCACTACGACGAGCGGCAGAGTGGAAACACCATATATTTT

V gene: TRBV6-5
J gene: TRBJ1-4
D gene: NA
CDR3 length: 13
clone size: once
CDR3 protein: CASRYRINEKLFF
CDR3 DNA: TGTGCCAGCAGGTACAGGATTAATGAAAAACTGTTTTTT

V gene: TRBV10-1
J gene: TRBJ1-2
D gene: NA
CDR3 length: 13
clone size: NA
CDR3 protein: CASSEAGSYGYTF
CDR3 DNA: TGCGCCAGCAGTGAGGCAGGATCCTATGGCTACACCTTC

V gene: TRBV30
J gene: TRBJ1-3
D gene: TRBD1
CDR3 length: 13
clone size: once
CDR3 protein: CAWSVTGGNTIYF
CDR3 DNA: TGTGCCTGGAGTGTGACAGGGGGTAACACCATATATTTT

V gene: TRBV6-5
J gene: TRBJ1-5
D gene: NA
CDR3 length: 13
clone size: NA
CDR3 protein: CASSWGGNQPQHF
CDR3 DNA: TGTGCCAGCAGTTGGGGCGGCAATCAGCCCCAGCATTTT

V gene: TRBV11-1
J gene: TRBJ2-4
D gene: NA
CDR3 length: 13
clone size: NA
CDR3 protein: CASSPGARNIQYF
CDR3 DNA: TGTGCCAGCAGCCCAGGGGCCCGAAACATTCAGTACTTC

V gene: TRBV4-1
J gene: TRBJ2-2
D gene: NA
CDR3 length: 15
clone size: NA
CDR3 protein: CASSPGTTNTGELFF
CDR3 DNA: TGCGCCAGCAGTCCCGGGACAACAAACACCGGGGAGCTGTTTTTT

V gene: TRBV6-1
J gene: TRBJ1-4
D gene: NA
CDR3 length: 17
clone size: NA
CDR3 protein: CASSEGTQSSTNEKLFF
CDR3 DNA: TGTGCCAGCAGTGAAGGGACCCAGTCGTCAACTAATGAAAAACTGTTTTTT

V gene: TRBV7-9
J gene: TRBJ2-2
D gene: NA
CDR3 length: 13
clone size: NA
CDR3 protein: CASSQFRTGELFF
CDR3 DNA: TGTGCCAGCAGCCAGTTCCGAACCGGGGAGCTGTTTTTT

V gene: TRBV7-3
J gene: TRBJ2-5
D gene: TRBD2
CDR3 length: 15
clone size: NA
CDR3 protein: CASSLSGGFQETQYF
CDR3 DNA: TGTGCCAGCAGCTTATCGGGGGGTTTCCAAGAGACCCAGTACTTC

V gene: TRBV5-1
J gene: TRBJ1-1
D gene: TRBD1
CDR3 length: 15
clone size: NA
CDR3 protein: CASSYHDRGPTEAFF
CDR3 DNA: TGCGCCAGCAGCTACCACGACAGGGGGCCCACTGAAGCTTTCTTT

V gene: TRBV27
J gene: TRBJ1-2
D gene: TRBD1
CDR3 length: 17
clone size: NA
CDR3 protein: CASSPGTGVVSNYGYTF
CDR3 DNA: TGTGCCAGCAGTCCCGGGACAGGGGTCGTTTCTAACTATGGCTACACCTTC

V gene: TRBV19
J gene: TRBJ2-7
D gene: TRBD2
CDR3 length: 11
clone size: NA
CDR3 protein: CASGGGDEQYF
CDR3 DNA: TGTGCCAGTGGTGGGGGGGACGAGCAGTACTTC

V gene: TRBV4-1
J gene: TRBJ2-7
D gene: TRBD2
CDR3 length: 15
clone size: NA
CDR3 protein: CASSPSQAGAYEQYF
CDR3 DNA: TGCGCCAGCAGCCCCAGCCAGGCGGGGGCCTACGAGCAGTACTTC

V gene: TRBV5-6
J gene: TRBJ1-3
D gene: NA
CDR3 length: 16
clone size: NA
CDR3 protein: CASSWLGGATGNTIYF
CDR3 DNA: TGTGCCAGCAGCTGGCTAGGGGGGGCGACTGGAAACACCATATATTTT

V gene: TRBV5-1
J gene: TRBJ2-5
D gene: TRBD2
CDR3 length: 14
clone size: NA
CDR3 protein: CASRRIGGFETQYF
CDR3 DNA: TGCGCCAGCCGAAGGATCGGGGGGTTCGAGACCCAGTACTTC

V gene: TRBV7-2
J gene: TRBJ2-7
D gene: TRBD2
CDR3 length: 16
clone size: NA
CDR3 protein: CASSSPSAGGLHEQYF
CDR3 DNA: TGTGCCAGCAGCAGCCCTTCCGCGGGGGGGCTGCACGAGCAGTACTTC

V gene: TRBV11-2
J gene: TRBJ2-2
D gene: NA
CDR3 length: 17
clone size: NA
CDR3 protein: CASSPAVGGPNTGELFF
CDR3 DNA: TGTGCCAGCAGTCCTGCAGTGGGGGGCCCAAACACCGGGGAGCTGTTTTTT

V gene: TRBV6-4
J gene: TRBJ1-1
D gene: TRBD1
CDR3 length: 15
clone size: once
CDR3 protein: CASSRTDTGGSEAFF
CDR3 DNA: TGTGCCAGCAGTCGGACCGATACAGGGGGCTCTGAAGCTTTCTTT

V gene: TRBV15
J gene: TRBJ2-3
D gene: NA
CDR3 length: 16
clone size: NA
CDR3 protein: CATSRGEGGSTDTQYF
CDR3 DNA: TGTGCCACCAGCAGAGGCGAGGGGGGGAGCACAGATACGCAGTATTTT

V gene: TRBV6-5
J gene: TRBJ1-2
D gene: NA
CDR3 length: 15
clone size: NA
CDR3 protein: CASSYSLNSNYGYTF
CDR3 DNA: TGTGCCAGCAGTTACAGCCTCAACTCTAACTATGGCTACACCTTC

V gene: TRBV28
J gene: TRBJ1-4
D gene: NA
CDR3 length: 14
clone size: NA
CDR3 protein: CASSPAGSNEKLFF
CDR3 DNA: TGTGCCAGCAGCCCGGCAGGTTCTAATGAAAAACTGTTTTTT

V gene: TRBV19
J gene: TRBJ2-3
D gene: NA
CDR3 length: 15
clone size: NA
CDR3 protein: CASSITAGLGDTQYF
CDR3 DNA: TGTGCCAGTAGTATCACGGCAGGGCTTGGAGATACGCAGTATTTT

V gene: TRBV30
J gene: TRBJ1-3
D gene: TRBD1
CDR3 length: 15
clone size: NA
CDR3 protein: CAWSGGQGSGNTIYF
CDR3 DNA: TGTGCCTGGAGTGGGGGACAGGGCTCTGGAAACACCATATATTTT

V gene: TRBV14
J gene: TRBJ2-7
D gene: TRBD1
CDR3 length: 15
clone size: once
CDR3 protein: CASSPPGQGFYEQYF
CDR3 DNA: TGTGCCAGCAGCCCACCAGGACAGGGCTTCTACGAGCAGTACTTC

V gene: TRBV6-5
J gene: TRBJ2-3
D gene: NA
CDR3 length: 13
clone size: few
CDR3 protein: CASSYSGSDTQYF
CDR3 DNA: TGTGCCAGCAGTTACTCGGGGAGTGATACGCAGTATTTT

V gene: TRBV30
J gene: TRBJ1-1
D gene: TRBD1
CDR3 length: 14
clone size: NA
CDR3 protein: CAWSQRGQGGSAFF
CDR3 DNA: TGTGCCTGGAGTCAAAGGGGACAGGGGGGATCAGCTTTCTTT

V gene: TRBV7-9
J gene: TRBJ2-6
D gene: NA
CDR3 length: 15
clone size: NA
CDR3 protein: CASSLRGSGANVLTF
CDR3 DNA: TGTGCCAGCAGCCTGCGGGGCTCTGGGGCCAACGTCCTGACTTTC

V gene: TRBV7-2
J gene: TRBJ2-4
D gene: NA
CDR3 length: 15
clone size: NA
CDR3 protein: CASSFLGLAKNIQYF
CDR3 DNA: TGTGCCAGCAGCTTTTTAGGGCTAGCCAAAAACATTCAGTACTTC

V gene: TRBV6-5
J gene: TRBJ2-7
D gene: NA
CDR3 length: 15
clone size: few
CDR3 protein: CASSYSAQKPYEQYF
CDR3 DNA: TGTGCCAGCAGTTACTCGGCACAGAAACCCTACGAGCAGTACTTC

V gene: TRBV4-1
J gene: TRBJ1-2
D gene: TRBD1
CDR3 length: 14
clone size: NA
CDR3 protein: CASSPGTGKYGYTF
CDR3 DNA: TGCGCCAGCAGCCCGGGGACAGGGAAATATGGCTACACCTTC

V gene: TRBV6-5
J gene: TRBJ1-6
D gene: NA
CDR3 length: 15
clone size: once
CDR3 protein: CASSNGQRNNSPLHF
CDR3 DNA: TGTGCCAGCAGTAACGGACAACGTAATAATTCACCCCTCCACTTT

V gene: TRBV5-1
J gene: TRBJ1-2
D gene: TRBD1
CDR3 length: 16
clone size: few
CDR3 protein: CASSLAAQGGNYGYTF
CDR3 DNA: TGCGCCAGCAGCTTGGCCGCACAGGGGGGTAACTATGGCTACACCTTC

V gene: TRBV7-9
J gene: TRBJ2-3
D gene: NA
CDR3 length: 14
clone size: once
CDR3 protein: CASRRLANTDTQYF
CDR3 DNA: TGTGCCAGCAGGAGGCTAGCGAACACAGATACGCAGTATTTT

V gene: TRBV4-1
J gene: TRBJ2-4
D gene: TRBD2
CDR3 length: 18
clone size: NA
CDR3 protein: CASSNGLAGGRSKNIQYF
CDR3 DNA: TGCGCCAGCAGCAACGGACTAGCGGGGGGCCGGAGCAAAAACATTCAGTACTTC

V gene: TRBV29-1
J gene: TRBJ1-1
D gene: NA
CDR3 length: 11
clone size: NA
CDR3 protein: CSVVGNTEAFF
CDR3 DNA: TGCAGCGTTGTGGGCAACACTGAAGCTTTCTTT

V gene: TRBV5-8
J gene: TRBJ2-7
D gene: NA
CDR3 length: 13
clone size: NA
CDR3 protein: CASSFRSSYEQYF
CDR3 DNA: TGTGCCAGCAGCTTTAGGAGCTCCTACGAGCAGTACTTC

V gene: TRBV29-1
J gene: TRBJ2-2
D gene: NA
CDR3 length: 14
clone size: NA
CDR3 protein: CSGGGGWDTGELFF
CDR3 DNA: TGCAGCGGCGGAGGGGGTTGGGACACCGGGGAGCTGTTTTTT

V gene: TRBV9
J gene: TRBJ2-2
D gene: TRBD1
CDR3 length: 15
clone size: NA
CDR3 protein: CASWKGTGDPGELFF
CDR3 DNA: TGTGCCAGCTGGAAAGGGACAGGGGATCCCGGGGAGCTGTTTTTT

V gene: TRBV12-3/TRBV12-4
J gene: TRBJ1-2
D gene: NA
CDR3 length: 13
clone size: NA
CDR3 protein: CASTMGQGYGYTF
CDR3 DNA: TGTGCCAGCACCATGGGGCAGGGTTATGGCTACACCTTC

V gene: TRBV10-1
J gene: TRBJ1-2
D gene: NA
CDR3 length: 13
clone size: NA
CDR3 protein: CASSESWSDGYTF
CDR3 DNA: TGCGCCAGCAGTGAGTCTTGGTCCGATGGCTACACCTTC

V gene: TRBV27
J gene: TRBJ1-2
D gene: TRBD1
CDR3 length: 12
clone size: NA
CDR3 protein: CASSPGTGSVTF
CDR3 DNA: TGTGCCAGCAGTCCCGGGACAGGGTCGGTAACCTTC

V gene: TRBV5-1
J gene: TRBJ2-2
D gene: NA
CDR3 length: 14
clone size: NA
CDR3 protein: CASSSQGDTGELFF
CDR3 DNA: TGCGCCAGCAGCTCGCAGGGAGACACCGGGGAGCTGTTTTTT

V gene: TRBV6-5
J gene: TRBJ1-1
D gene: NA
CDR3 length: 16
clone size: NA
CDR3 protein: CASSLETGRGNTEAFF
CDR3 DNA: TGTGCCAGCAGTTTAGAGACAGGCAGAGGTAATACTGAAGCTTTCTTT

V gene: TRBV6-5
J gene: TRBJ1-3
D gene: TRBD1
CDR3 length: 15
clone size: NA
CDR3 protein: CASSSGQVSGNTIYF
CDR3 DNA: TGTGCCAGCAGTAGCGGACAGGTCTCTGGAAACACCATATATTTT